This TCR beta chain originates from a study of graft-versus-host responses after intestinal transplantation. Comment on this clone: Its cognate antigen is unknown.

Study observations and caveats: Individuals who had graft-donor T cell macrochimerism had allografts that showed high graft-versus-host to host-versus-graft clonal ratios.

Some clones are missing from TCRdb's copy, which holds only in-frame ones; the method was immunoSEQ multiplex PCR. The data contain some 48,000 clones, about 95% of them singletons. V was pared by 4 bases and J by 5 bases, with 6 bases between. Germline CDR1 and CDR2: SEHNR and FQNEAQ (reference sequence). CDR3 size: 12 residues. The sequence was collected from a human donor who was the organ donor for an intestinal transplant. The sample here was unstimulated CD8+ T cells sorted from spleen or lymph node cells, taken before transplant. The chain links TRBV7-9 to TRBJ1-5, with D possibly matching TRBD1 (5 bases). The CDR3 is CASSSTDQPQHF. CDR3 in DNA: TGTGCCAGCAGCTCGACAGATCAGCCCCAGCATTTT.